What follows are 21 T cell receptor beta chains derived from one specimen sequenced in a study of T cells expressing NK-cell markers. One entry per CDR3 protein, without DNA, is what TCRdb gives after re-calling the 5' RACE reads. The clone table shows 250,000 to 300,000 distinct CDR3 sequences, with the ten largest holding more than 3.5%. Sequencing was done on a sample of blood T cells: a sorted CD56 or NKG2C T cell subset, CD4+ or CD8+ T cells, or bulk PBMC T cells (not recorded which). All receptors come from a woman aged 18-70 years in good health.

CDR3 region: CASSFLRGRGTEAFF. The chain carries TRBV12-3 or TRBV12-4 and TRBJ1-1; TCRdb indicates TRBD1, and absent DNA this call remains unverified. The CDR3 has 15 residues.

The chain carries TRBV25-1 and TRBJ2-3; TCRdb outputs TRBD2, but without DNA this stays unchecked. CDR3 length: 17 residues. Germline V gene data show CDR1 as MGHDK and CDR2 as SYGVNS. This CDR3 is CASSGNPGLAGADTQYF. Full variable domain (missing parts from reference TRBV25-1 and TRBJ2-3): EADIYQTPRYLVIGTGKKITLECSQTMGHDKMYWYQQDPGMELHLIHYSYGVNSTEKGDLSSESTVSRIRTEHFPLTLESARPSHTSQYLCASSGNPGLAGADTQYFGPGTRLTVL.

The chain carries TRBV12-3 or TRBV12-4 and TRBJ1-5; TCRdb lists TRBD1, though no DNA is available to test this call. The CDR3 extends over 16 amino acids. The CDR3 here is CASSPQTGGRNQPQHF.

The chain joins TRBV3-1 to TRBJ2-7. The CDR3 runs to 14 residues. The germline CDR1 and CDR2 sequences are LGHDT and YNNKEL (reference sequence). The CDR3 is CASTPFDSFYEQYF.

V gene TRBV7-2 combines with J gene TRBJ2-5. The CDR3 is 13 residues long. Germline CDR1 is SGHTA and CDR2 is FQGNSA. The CDR3 region is CASSFGVRETQYF.

This chain links TRBV20-1 with TRBJ2-5; absent DNA, TCRdb's TRBD2 call cannot be checked. The germline gives CDR1 DFQATT, CDR2 SNEGSKA (reference sequence). CDR3 length: 16 amino acids. The CDR3 region is CSASPPGTSGGASQYF.

The chain recombines TRBV6-2 or TRBV6-3 with TRBJ1-4; with no DNA, the TCRdb D assignment of TRBD1 cannot be verified. CDR3 length equals 14 residues. CDR1 MNHEY and CDR2 SVGEGT come from the germline V gene. CDR3 region: CASSFDRVDEKLFF.

This sequence joins TRBV27 and TRBJ2-3; without DNA, the TCRdb call of TRBD1 cannot be checked. Germline V gives CDR1 MNHEY, CDR2 SMNVEV (reference sequence). CDR3 size: 15 residues. CDR3 sequence: CASSFLAGQGDTQYF.

The chain carries TRBV5-1 and TRBJ2-3; TCRdb's assignment of TRBD2 cannot be checked, as there is no DNA. Germline lookup yields CDR1 SGHRS and CDR2 YFSETQ. The CDR3 covers 15 residues. The CDR3 here is CASSRLAGEADTQYF.

V and J are TRBV7-2 and TRBJ1-5; TCRdb designates TRBD1, a call that cannot be tested without DNA. The germline CDR1 and CDR2 sequences are SGHTA and FQGNSA. CDR3 length: 15 amino acids. CDR3 region: CASSLDGLGDQPQHF.

V and J are TRBV5-5 and TRBJ1-5; the TCRdb call, TRBD1, lacks DNA for checking. Germline V gene lookup returns CDR1 SGHKS and CDR2 YYEKEE (reference sequence). CDR3 size: 15 residues. CDR3 sequence reads: CASSWVGTGGQPQHF.

The chain links TRBV10-3 to TRBJ1-2. Germline CDR1 reads ENHRY; CDR2 reads SYGVKD. There are 15 residues in the CDR3. CDR3 sequence reads: CAISEEANPNYGYTF.

The chain joins TRBV6-1 to TRBJ2-4; TCRdb picks TRBD1, but there is no DNA to check that call. The CDR3 is 16 residues long. Germline CDR1 and CDR2: MNHNS and SASEGT. This CDR3 is CASKPLGEGGKNIQYF.

J is TRBJ2-2 and V is TRBV12-3 or TRBV12-4; TCRdb's D call, TRBD1, is unchecked because there is no DNA. This CDR3 region has 14 residues. The CDR3 region is CASTGQVGTGELFF.

The rearrangement uses TRBV7-2 and TRBJ2-1; absent DNA, TCRdb's TRBD2 call cannot be checked. The CDR3 has 14 residues. Germline V gives CDR1 SGHTA, CDR2 FQGNSA. The CDR3 sequence: CASGERGGLYEQFF.

The gene calls are TRBV3-1 and TRBJ2-7; the TCRdb D gene call, TRBD2, has no DNA to confirm it. The CDR3 is made up of 15 amino acids. Germline CDR1 and CDR2: LGHDT and YNNKEL (reference sequence). The CDR3 reads CASSQGANTNYEQYF.

The rearrangement uses TRBV28 and TRBJ2-7; the TCRdb D gene call, TRBD2, has no DNA to confirm it. Germline CDR1 MDHEN, CDR2 SYDVKM. The CDR3 runs to 15 residues. The CDR3 spells CASRGTSKGAYEQYF.

J is TRBJ2-1 and V is TRBV6-6; TCRdb outputs TRBD1, but without DNA this stays unchecked. This CDR3 is 13 amino acids long. Germline loops: CDR1 MNHNY, CDR2 SVGAGI (reference sequence). The chain's CDR3 is CASSRDNHNEQFF.

The chain uses TRBV11-2 and TRBJ2-5; TCRdb designates TRBD1, a call that cannot be tested without DNA. From germline, CDR1 is SGHAT and CDR2 FQNNGV. The CDR3 length is 15 residues. This chain's CDR3 is CASSLINRGGETQYF.

The CDR3 sequence: CASSSQPGLAGVREQFF. The rearrangement joins TRBV11-2 to TRBJ2-1; TCRdb selects TRBD2, and the lack of DNA leaves this call unchecked. This CDR3 is built from 17 residues. Germline assignment: CDR1 SGHAT and CDR2 FQNNGV.

J is TRBJ1-6 and V is TRBV12-3 or TRBV12-4. CDR3 length: 12 residues. The CDR3 loop is CASSFFYRPLHF.